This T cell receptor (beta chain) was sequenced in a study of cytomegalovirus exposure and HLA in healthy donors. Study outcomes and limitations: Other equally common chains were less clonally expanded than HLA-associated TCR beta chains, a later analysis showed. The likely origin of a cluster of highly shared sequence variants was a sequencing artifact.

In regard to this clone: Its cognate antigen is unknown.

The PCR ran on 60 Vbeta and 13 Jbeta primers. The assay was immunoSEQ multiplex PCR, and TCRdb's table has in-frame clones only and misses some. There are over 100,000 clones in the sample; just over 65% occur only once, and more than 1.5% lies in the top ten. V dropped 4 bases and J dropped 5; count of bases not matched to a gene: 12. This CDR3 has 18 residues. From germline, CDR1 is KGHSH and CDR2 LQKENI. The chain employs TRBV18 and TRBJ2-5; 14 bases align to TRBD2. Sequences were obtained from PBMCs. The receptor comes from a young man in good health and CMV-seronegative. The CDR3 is CASSLRLAGGPSGETQYF. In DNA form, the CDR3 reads TGTGCCAGCTCACTTCGACTAGCGGGGGGGCCTTCGGGTGAGACCCAGTACTTC.